This TCR beta chain was identified in a study of OX40 agonist ivuxolimab in advanced cancers. Notes on the research overall: Ivuxolimab was a fully human IgG2 agonistic monoclonal antibody targeting the costimulatory receptor OX40 (CD134). Patients were allowed to have had prior anti-PD-1, anti-PD-L1 or anti-CTLA-4 therapy, and around 43% of the dose-escalation patients had been treated with checkpoint inhibitors. A male proportion of around 83% and a mean age of 60 years, ranging from about 20 to 85, were recorded for the dose-escalation cohort. Partial responses occurred in three dose-escalation patients: two with cutaneous melanoma and one with hepatocellular carcinoma. Intravenous ivuxolimab was administered to patients every 2 weeks at six dose levels: 0.01, 0.1, 0.3, 1.5, 3 and 10 mg/kg. Peripheral TCRbeta sequencing was intended to test whether TCR sequence diversity was altered and clonal T-cell expansion was caused by ivuxolimab. The paper reports the monotherapy dose-escalation portion (N of about 47 patients) of the phase I ivuxolimab trial. Among the roughly 52 dose-escalation patients, approximately 20 had hepatocellular carcinoma, approximately 15 melanoma, 9 renal cell carcinoma and 9 head and neck cancer. What the research found in general, with its limitations: The antigen specificity of the clonally expanded peripheral T cells was not determined. Low levels of normalized T-cell clonal expansion were also shown by some nonresponding patients. In partial responders in the 0.1-3.0 mg/kg groups, normalized peripheral clonal expansion was found to be among the lowest, especially among CD8+ T cells. On average, CD8+ T cells showed more expanded clones than CD4+ T cells after ivuxolimab. At doses from 0.1 to 3.0 mg/kg, clonal expansion was seen in both CD4+ and CD8+ blood T cells between baseline and week 6.

Patients with a history of autoimmune disease or receiving systemic immunosuppression were excluded from the trial. In every dose cohort, peripheral blood was drawn for TCR sequencing at baseline, cycle 4 day 1, and cycle 7 day 1. The samples were drawn from a first-in-human, open-label, multicenter phase I dose-escalation trial of ivuxolimab. Adults with locally advanced or metastatic melanoma, renal cell carcinoma, hepatocellular carcinoma or head and neck squamous cell carcinoma were enrolled in the trial. Before TCR sequencing, CD4+ T cells and CD8+ T cells from peripheral blood were sorted into separate populations. V and J are truncated by 0 bases and 0 bases respectively, leaving an intervening sequence of 8 bases. Taken from cysteine to phenylalanine, the CDR3 has 15 residues. Left in the record is the CDR3 DNA by itself, 45 bases read in frame from the first base. CDR1 and CDR2 are read off the germline V gene as SGHRS and YFSETQ.

Genomic DNA was isolated from the sorted cells so that the TCRbeta CDR3 region could be sequenced. TCRbeta CDR3 regions were sequenced using the immunoSEQ Assay. TCRdb stores this immuneACCESS table with in-frame sequences only. Part of the clones is absent; in the studies checked, under half of the shortfall reflects unresolved V genes, and no reason is known for the rest. For this sample there are over 150,000 clones; roughly 92% appear just once. About 0.31% of the sample is in the top ten clones. Of note for this clone: The target of this receptor is not known. It has no much larger one-base neighbor in the sample; base qualities were not kept.

This receptor was taken from an adult with an advanced solid tumor such as melanoma, head and neck, liver or kidney cancer. The sequenced sample was CD4+ or CD8+ T cells sorted from blood, obtained in a trial of the OX40 agonist ivuxolimab. This chain is built from TRBV5-1 and TRBJ2-3; the D gene is unclear. The sequenced DNA: TGCGCCAGCAGCTTGGACGTACTAAGCACAGATACGCAGTATTTT. Its product reads: CASSLDVLSTDTQYF.